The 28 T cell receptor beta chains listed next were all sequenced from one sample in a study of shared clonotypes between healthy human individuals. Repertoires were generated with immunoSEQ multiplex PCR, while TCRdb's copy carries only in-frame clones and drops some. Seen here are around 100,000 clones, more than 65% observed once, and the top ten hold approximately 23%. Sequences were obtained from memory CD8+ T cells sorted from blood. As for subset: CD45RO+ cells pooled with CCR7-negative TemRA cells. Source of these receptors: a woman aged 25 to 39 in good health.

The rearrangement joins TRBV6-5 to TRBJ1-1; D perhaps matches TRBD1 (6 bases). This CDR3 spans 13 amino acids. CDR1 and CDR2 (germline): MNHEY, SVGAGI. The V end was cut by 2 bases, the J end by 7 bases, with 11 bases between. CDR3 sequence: CASSYTGLNEAFF. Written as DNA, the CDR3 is TGTGCCAGCAGTTACACAGGGCTGAATGAAGCTTTCTTT.

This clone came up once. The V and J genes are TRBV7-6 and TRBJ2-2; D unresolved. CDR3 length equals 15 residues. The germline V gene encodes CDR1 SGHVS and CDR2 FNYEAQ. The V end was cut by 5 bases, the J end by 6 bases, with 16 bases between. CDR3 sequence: CASSPLGGHSGELFF. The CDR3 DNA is TGTGCCAGCAGCCCATTGGGCGGCCACTCCGGGGAGCTGTTTTTT.

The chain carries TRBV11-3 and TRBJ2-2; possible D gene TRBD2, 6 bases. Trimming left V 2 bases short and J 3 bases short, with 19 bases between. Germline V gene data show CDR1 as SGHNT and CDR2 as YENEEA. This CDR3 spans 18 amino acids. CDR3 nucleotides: TGTGCCAGCAGCTTAAACGGAGGGCTGGAAGAGGACACCGGGGAGCTGTTTTTT. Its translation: CASSLNGGLEEDTGELFF.

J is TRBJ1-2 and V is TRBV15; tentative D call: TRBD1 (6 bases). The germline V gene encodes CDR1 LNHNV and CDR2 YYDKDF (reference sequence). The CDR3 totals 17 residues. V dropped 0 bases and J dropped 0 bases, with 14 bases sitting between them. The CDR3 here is CATSRDRSGDPNYGYTF. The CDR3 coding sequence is TGTGCCACCAGCAGAGATCGGTCAGGGGATCCTAACTATGGCTACACCTTC.

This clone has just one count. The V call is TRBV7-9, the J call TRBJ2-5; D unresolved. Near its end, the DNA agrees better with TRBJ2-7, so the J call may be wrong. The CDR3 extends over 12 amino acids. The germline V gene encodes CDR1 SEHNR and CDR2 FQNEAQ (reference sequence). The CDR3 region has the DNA TGTGCCAGCAGCTTCGACTCCTACGAGCAGTACTTC. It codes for CASSFDSYEQYF.

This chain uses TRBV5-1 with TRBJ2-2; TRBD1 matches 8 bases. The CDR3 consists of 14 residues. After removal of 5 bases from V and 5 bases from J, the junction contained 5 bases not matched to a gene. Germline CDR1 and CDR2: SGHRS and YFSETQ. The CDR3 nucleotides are TGCGCCAGCAGAGACAGGACAGGGACCGGGGAGCTGTTTTTT. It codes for CASRDRTGTGELFF. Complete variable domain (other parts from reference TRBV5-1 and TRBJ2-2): KAGVTQTPRYLIKTRGQQVTLSCSPISGHRSVSWYQQTPGQGLQFLFEYFSETQRNKGNFPGRFSGRQFSNSRSEMNVSTLELGDSALYLCASRDRTGTGELFFGEGSRLTVL.

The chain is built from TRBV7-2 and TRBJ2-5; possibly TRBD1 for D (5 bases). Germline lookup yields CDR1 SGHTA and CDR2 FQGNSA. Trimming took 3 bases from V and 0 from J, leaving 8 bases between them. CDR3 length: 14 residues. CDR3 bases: TGTGCCAGCAGCTTCGGACACAACCAAGAGACCCAGTACTTC. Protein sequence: CASSFGHNQETQYF. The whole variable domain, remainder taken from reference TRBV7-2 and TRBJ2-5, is GAGVSQSPSNKVTEKGKDVELRCDPISGHTALYWYRQSLGQGLEFLIYFQGNSAPDKSGLPSDRFSAERTGGSVSTLTIQRTQQEDSAVYLCASSFGHNQETQYFGPGTRLLVL.

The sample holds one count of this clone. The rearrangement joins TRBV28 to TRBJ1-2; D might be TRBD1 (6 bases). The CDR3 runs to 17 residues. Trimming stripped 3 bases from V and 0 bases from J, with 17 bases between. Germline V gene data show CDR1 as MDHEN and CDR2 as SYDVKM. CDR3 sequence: CASSLENRVPTNYGYTF. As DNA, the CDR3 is TGTGCCAGCAGTTTGGAGAACAGGGTCCCCACTAACTATGGCTACACCTTC.

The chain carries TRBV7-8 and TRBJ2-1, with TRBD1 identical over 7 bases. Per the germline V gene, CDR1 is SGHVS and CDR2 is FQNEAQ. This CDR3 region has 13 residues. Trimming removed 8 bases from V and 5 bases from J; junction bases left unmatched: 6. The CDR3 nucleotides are TGTGCCAGCGAGGACAGGCGGAACAATGAGCAGTTCTTC. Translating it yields CASEDRRNNEQFF.

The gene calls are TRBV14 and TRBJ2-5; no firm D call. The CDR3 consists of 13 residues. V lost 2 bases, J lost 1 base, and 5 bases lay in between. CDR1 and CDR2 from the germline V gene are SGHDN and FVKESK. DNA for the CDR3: TGTGCCAGCAGCCAAAACAGCCAAGAGACCCAGTACTTC. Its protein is CASSQNSQETQYF.

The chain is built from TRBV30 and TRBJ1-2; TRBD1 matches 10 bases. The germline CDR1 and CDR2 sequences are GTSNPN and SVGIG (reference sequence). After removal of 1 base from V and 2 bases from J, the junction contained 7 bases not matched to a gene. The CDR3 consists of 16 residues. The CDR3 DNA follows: TGTGCCTGGAGTGCCACAGGGACAGGGGCGAACTATGGCTACACCTTC. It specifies CAWSATGTGANYGYTF.

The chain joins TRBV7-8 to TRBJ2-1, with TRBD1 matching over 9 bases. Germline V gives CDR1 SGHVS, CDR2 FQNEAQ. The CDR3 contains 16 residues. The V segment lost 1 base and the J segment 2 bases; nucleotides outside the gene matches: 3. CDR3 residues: CASSLGDRATYNEQFF. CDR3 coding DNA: TGTGCCAGCAGCTTAGGGGACAGGGCTACCTACAATGAGCAGTTCTTC.

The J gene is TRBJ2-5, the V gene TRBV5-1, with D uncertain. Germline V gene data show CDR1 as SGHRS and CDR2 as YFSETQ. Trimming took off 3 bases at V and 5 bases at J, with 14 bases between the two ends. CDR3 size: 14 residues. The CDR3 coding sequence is TGCGCCAGCAGCTCCAGTCGCCCCGCCGAGACCCAGTACTTC. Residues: CASSSSRPAETQYF.

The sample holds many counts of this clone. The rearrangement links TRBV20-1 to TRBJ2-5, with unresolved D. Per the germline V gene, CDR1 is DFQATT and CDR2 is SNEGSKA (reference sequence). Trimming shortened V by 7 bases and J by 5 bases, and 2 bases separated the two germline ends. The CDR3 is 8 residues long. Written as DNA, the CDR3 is TGCAGTGGGGAGACCCAGTACTTC. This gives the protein CSGETQYF.

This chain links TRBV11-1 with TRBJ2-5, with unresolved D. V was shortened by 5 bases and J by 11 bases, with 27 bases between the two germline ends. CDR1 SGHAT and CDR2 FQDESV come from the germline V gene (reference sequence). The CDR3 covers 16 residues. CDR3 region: CASSEIPSASAKEQYF. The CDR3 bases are TGTGCCAGCAGCGAAATCCCCTCTGCGTCTGCGAAAGAGCAGTACTTC.

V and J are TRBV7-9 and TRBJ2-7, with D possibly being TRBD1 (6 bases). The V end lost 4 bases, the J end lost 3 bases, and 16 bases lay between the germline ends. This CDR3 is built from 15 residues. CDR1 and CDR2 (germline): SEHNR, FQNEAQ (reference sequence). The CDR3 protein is CASSWTAKDSYEQYF. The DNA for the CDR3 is TGTGCCAGCAGCTGGACCGCTAAGGACAGCTACGAGCAGTACTTC.

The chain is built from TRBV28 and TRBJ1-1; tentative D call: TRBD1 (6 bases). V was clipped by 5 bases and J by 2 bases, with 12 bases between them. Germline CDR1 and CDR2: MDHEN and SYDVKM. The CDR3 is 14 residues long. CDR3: CASSAGTHNTEAFF. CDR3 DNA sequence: TGTGCCAGCAGTGCCGGGACACACAACACTGAAGCTTTCTTT.

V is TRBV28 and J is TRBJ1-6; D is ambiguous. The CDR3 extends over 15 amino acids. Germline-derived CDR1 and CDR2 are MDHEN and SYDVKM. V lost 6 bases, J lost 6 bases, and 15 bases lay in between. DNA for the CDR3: TGTGCCAGCAGCCTTCCGCAGACGGGTAATTCACCCCTCCACTTT. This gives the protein CASSLPQTGNSPLHF.

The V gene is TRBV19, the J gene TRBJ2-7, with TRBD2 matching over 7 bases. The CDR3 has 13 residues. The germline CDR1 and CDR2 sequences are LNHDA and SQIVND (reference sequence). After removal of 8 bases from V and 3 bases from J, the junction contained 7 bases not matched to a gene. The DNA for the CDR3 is TGTGCCAGTGCCGGGGGGTCCCGCTACGAGCAGTACTTC. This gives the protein CASAGGSRYEQYF.

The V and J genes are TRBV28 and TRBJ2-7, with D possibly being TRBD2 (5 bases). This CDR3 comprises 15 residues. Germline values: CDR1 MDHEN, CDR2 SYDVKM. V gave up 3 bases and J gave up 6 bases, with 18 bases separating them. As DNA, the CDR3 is TGTGCCAGCAGTTTGTCCGGGATCACAAGATCCGAGCAGTACTTC. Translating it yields CASSLSGITRSEQYF.

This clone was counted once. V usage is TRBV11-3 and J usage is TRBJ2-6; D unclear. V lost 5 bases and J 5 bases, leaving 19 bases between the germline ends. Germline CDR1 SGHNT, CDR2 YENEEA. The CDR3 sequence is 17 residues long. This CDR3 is CASSHVSRQSRANVLTF. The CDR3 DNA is TGTGCCAGCAGCCATGTATCTCGACAAAGTCGGGCCAACGTCCTGACTTTC.

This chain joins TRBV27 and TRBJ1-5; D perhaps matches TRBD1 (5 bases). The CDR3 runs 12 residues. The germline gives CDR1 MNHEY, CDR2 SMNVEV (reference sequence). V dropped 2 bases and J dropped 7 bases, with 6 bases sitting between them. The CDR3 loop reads CASSLRGQPQHF. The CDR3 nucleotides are TGTGCCAGCAGTTTACGGGGGCAGCCCCAGCATTTT.

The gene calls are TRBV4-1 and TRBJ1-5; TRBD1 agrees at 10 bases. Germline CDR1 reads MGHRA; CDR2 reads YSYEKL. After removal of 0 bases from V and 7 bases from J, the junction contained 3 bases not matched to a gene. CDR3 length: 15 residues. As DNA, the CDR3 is TGCGCCAGCAGCCAAGATTGGACAGGGGGACAGCCCCAGCATTTT. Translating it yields CASSQDWTGGQPQHF.

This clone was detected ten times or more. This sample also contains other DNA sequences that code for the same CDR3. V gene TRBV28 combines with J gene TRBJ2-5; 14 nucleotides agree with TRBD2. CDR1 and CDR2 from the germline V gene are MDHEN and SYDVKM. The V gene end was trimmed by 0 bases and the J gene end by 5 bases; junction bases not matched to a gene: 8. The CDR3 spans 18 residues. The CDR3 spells CASSLWTSGRAGEETQYF. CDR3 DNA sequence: TGTGCCAGCAGTTTATGGACTAGCGGGAGGGCCGGTGAGGAGACCCAGTACTTC.

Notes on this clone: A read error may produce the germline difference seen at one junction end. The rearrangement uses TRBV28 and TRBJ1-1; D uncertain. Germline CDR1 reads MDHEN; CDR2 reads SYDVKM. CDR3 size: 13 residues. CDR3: CASSLNGKVGCKF. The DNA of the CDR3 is TGTGCCAGCAGTTTAAATGGGAAGGTAGGCTGCAAATTT.

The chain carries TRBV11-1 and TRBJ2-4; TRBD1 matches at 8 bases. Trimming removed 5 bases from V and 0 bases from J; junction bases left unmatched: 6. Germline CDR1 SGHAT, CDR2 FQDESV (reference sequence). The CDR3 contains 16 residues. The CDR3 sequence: CASSSDRGLAKNIQYF. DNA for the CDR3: TGTGCCAGCAGCAGCGACAGGGGTTTAGCCAAAAACATTCAGTACTTC.

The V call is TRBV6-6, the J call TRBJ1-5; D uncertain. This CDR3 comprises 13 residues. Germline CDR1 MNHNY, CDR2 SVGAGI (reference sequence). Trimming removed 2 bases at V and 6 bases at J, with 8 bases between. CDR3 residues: CASSYGERQPQHF. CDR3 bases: TGTGCCAGCAGTTACGGTGAGCGTCAGCCCCAGCATTTT.

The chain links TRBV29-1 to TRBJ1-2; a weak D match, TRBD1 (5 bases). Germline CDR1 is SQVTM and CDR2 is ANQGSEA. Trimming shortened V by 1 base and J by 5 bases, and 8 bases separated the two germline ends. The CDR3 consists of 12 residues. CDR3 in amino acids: CSVEGDSYGYTF. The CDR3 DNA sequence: TGCAGCGTTGAAGGCGACAGTTATGGCTACACCTTC.